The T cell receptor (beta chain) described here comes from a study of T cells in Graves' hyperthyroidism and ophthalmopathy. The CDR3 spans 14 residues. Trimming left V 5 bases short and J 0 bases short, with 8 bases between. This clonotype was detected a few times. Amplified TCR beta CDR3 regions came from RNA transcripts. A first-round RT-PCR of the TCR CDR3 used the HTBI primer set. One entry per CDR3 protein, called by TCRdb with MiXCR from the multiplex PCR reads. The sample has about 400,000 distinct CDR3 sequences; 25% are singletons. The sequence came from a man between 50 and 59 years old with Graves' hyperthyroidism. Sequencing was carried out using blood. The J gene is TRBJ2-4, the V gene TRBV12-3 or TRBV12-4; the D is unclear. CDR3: CASSDRLAKNIQYF. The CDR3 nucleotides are TGTGCCAGCAGTGACCGACTAGCCAAAAACATTCAGTACTTC.